This T cell receptor beta chain was retrieved from a study of CD8+CD57+ T cells in acquired aplastic anemia. TCR beta VDJ combinations and CDR3 sequences were profiled from genomic DNA. TCRdb re-derived calls from the reads in MiXCR, one entry per CDR3 protein. This table has under 500,000 distinct CDR3 sequences, roughly 34% appearing once. Sequenced patients had shown CD8+CD57+ cell expansion by flow cytometry. Everyone among the patients had severe acquired aplastic anemia. Germline V gene sequence: CDR1 DFQATT, CDR2 SNEGSKA (reference sequence). V shed 6 bases and J shed 5 bases, with 17 bases lying between them. This CDR3 region has 14 residues.

This receptor was identified in a human donor with aplastic anemia. Sequenced input: sorted CD4+, CD8+, or CD8+CD57+ T cells (not recorded which) from PBMCs. The V call is TRBV20-1, the J call TRBJ1-5, with D tentatively TRBD1 (6 bases). The CDR3 DNA reads as TGCAGTGCCAGCAGCCGGGGGGCGGATCAGCCCCAGCATTTT. Protein: CSASSRGADQPQHF.